The clone carrying this T cell receptor beta chain was detected a few times. Its antigen is unknown. The junction does not match germline at one end; this may be a read error. These data are taken from a study of T-cell memory formation after mild COVID-19. Study-wide results and limits: Contracting CD8+ clones were enriched in EMRA, CD4+ mainly in CM and EM. Balance between CD4 and CD8 was seen in clones contracting day 15 to 85, and a CD4+ lean was seen in later expanders.

From 5'RACE with constant-segment primers came TCR alpha and TCR beta cDNA libraries that carried sample barcodes and UMIs. A single record per CDR3 protein comes from TCRdb applying MiXCR to the 5' RACE reads. The sample records 180,000 or so distinct CDR3 sequences, roughly 17% being singletons. The CDR3 has 11 amino acids. CDR1 and CDR2 from the germline V gene are SGHAT and FQNNGV. The sequence derives from an adult woman who had mild COVID-19 (a few samples of this study predate the infection). Cell type and time point are not known. The chain links TRBV11-2 to TRBJ2-7, with D unclear. Sequenced material: PBMCs or a T cell subset sorted from them (not recorded which). This chain's CDR3 is CASSFGRVPDF. DNA for the CDR3: TGTGCCAGCAGCTTTGGACGGGTTCCGGACTTC.